The present TCR beta chain was sequenced within a study of OX40 agonist ivuxolimab in advanced cancers. The assay was immunoSEQ multiplex PCR, and TCRdb's table has in-frame clones only and misses some. The data show about 60,000 clones, around 90% seen once. V trimming: 0 bases; J trimming: 4 bases; junction bases outside the gene matches: 9. The CDR3 contains 16 residues. Germline V CDR1 and CDR2: SGHRS, YFSETQ. Drawing of blood for sampling happened at baseline, at cycle 4 day 1, and at cycle 7 day 1. This clone was observed a single time. The J gene is TRBJ2-7, the V gene TRBV5-1; 8 nucleotides align to TRBD1. Sequences were derived from CD4+ or CD8+ T cells sorted from blood, sampled in a trial of the OX40 agonist ivuxolimab. The receptor comes from an adult with an advanced solid tumor such as melanoma, head and neck, liver or kidney cancer. The CDR3 DNA reads TGCGCCAGCAGCTTGGGGTCGAGACAGGGGATTTACGAGCAGTACTTC. It translates to CASSLGSRQGIYEQYF.